The 16 T cell receptor beta chains listed next were all sequenced from one sample in a study of blood T cell repertoires in COVID-19. Sequencing was performed with immunoSEQ multiplex PCR; in TCRdb, only in-frame clones are kept and a portion is missing. The sample holds about 230,000 clones, approximately 87% seen once. The sequenced sample was peripheral blood. These receptors were obtained from a woman between 65 and 79 years old with active or convalescent COVID-19.

Here the CDR3 reads CAIRAGTGGEEQYF. The CDR3 DNA follows: TGTGCCATCAGAGCCGGGACAGGGGGTGAAGAGCAGTACTTC. The chain carries TRBV10-3 and TRBJ2-7; 11 positions agree with TRBD1. V shed 6 bases, J shed 7 bases, and the junction held 8 bases outside the gene matches. Germline V gives CDR1 ENHRY, CDR2 SYGVKD. This CDR3 contains 14 residues.

A single count supports this clone. V usage is TRBV7-2 and J usage is TRBJ1-6; D is perhaps TRBD1 (5 bases). The V gene lost 1 base and the J gene lost 2 bases, with 12 bases spanning the gap. The CDR3 runs 17 residues. CDR1 and CDR2 (germline): SGHTA, FQGNSA. The CDR3 DNA sequence: TGTGCCAGCAGCTTAGTCAGGGTTTACACCTATAATTCACCCCTCCACTTT. Its translation: CASSLVRVYTYNSPLHF.

The chain employs TRBV7-9 and TRBJ1-1; TRBD1 might be the D (6 bases). Germline V CDR1 and CDR2: SEHNR, FQNEAQ (reference sequence). The V and J ends lost 5 bases and 8 bases respectively, with 21 bases between them. The CDR3 contains 15 residues. The CDR3 DNA is TGTGCCAGCAGCAAGACCCAAGGGGGACCTCAGGAAGCTTTCTTT. The encoded protein is CASSKTQGGPQEAFF.

The V gene is TRBV30, the J gene TRBJ2-7; D remains ambiguous. CDR3 length equals 12 residues. V was cut by 2 bases and J by 3 bases, with 8 bases left in between. The germline V gene has CDR1 GTSNPN and CDR2 SVGIG (reference sequence). The CDR3 DNA sequence: TGTGCCTGGAGTTATTTCTTCTACGAGCAGTACTTC. The encoded protein is CAWSYFFYEQYF.

The chain has TRBV28 and TRBJ1-2, with a weak D call TRBD1 (5 bases). The V and J ends lost 4 bases and 7 bases respectively, with 16 bases between them. The CDR3 sequence is 14 residues long. The V gene's germline CDR1 is MDHEN and CDR2 SYDVKM. DNA of the CDR3: TGTGCCAGCAGTTCCCCCGGGGGAGTGGGTGGCTACACCTTC. Its translation: CASSSPGGVGGYTF.

The rearrangement links TRBV6-1 to TRBJ2-1, with 7 positions matching TRBD1. Germline V CDR1 and CDR2: MNHNS, SASEGT. The CDR3 covers 17 residues. With V trimmed by 0 bases and J by 2 bases, 7 bases remained unmatched. The CDR3 sequence is CASSEAGVGTAYNEQFF. CDR3 DNA: TGTGCCAGCAGTGAAGCCGGAGTTGGGACAGCCTACAATGAGCAGTTCTTC.

The chain links TRBV13 to TRBJ2-1; TRBD2 aligns across 9 bases. Per the germline V gene, CDR1 is PRHDT and CDR2 is FYEKMQ (reference sequence). The CDR3 is 14 residues long. V lost 4 bases, J lost 8 bases, and 6 bases stayed unmatched. The CDR3 sequence is CASSSSGGLYEQFF. As DNA, the CDR3 is TGTGCCAGCAGCTCGAGCGGGGGGTTGTATGAGCAGTTCTTC.

The chain combines TRBV5-1 with TRBJ2-7; 8 bases fit TRBD1. J lost 6 bases, V lost 7 bases, and 24 bases had no gene match. The germline V gene has CDR1 SGHRS and CDR2 YFSETQ. CDR3 length equals 18 residues. This CDR3 reads CASAPLSWTTGANGEQYF. In DNA form, the CDR3 reads TGCGCCAGCGCACCCCTCTCTTGGACGACAGGGGCTAATGGCGAGCAGTACTTC.

The CDR3 nucleotides read TGTGCCAGCAGCATACAGGGACCACCTGGAAACACCATATATTTT. Its protein product is CASSIQGPPGNTIYF. V is TRBV7-6 and J is TRBJ1-3; D is possibly TRBD1 (6 bases). V dropped 5 bases and J dropped 2 bases, with 13 bases sitting between them. Per the germline V gene, CDR1 is SGHVS and CDR2 is FNYEAQ. There are 15 residues in the CDR3.

The V and J genes are TRBV27 and TRBJ2-4; TRBD2 aligns across 7 bases. V was pared by 2 bases and J by 0 bases, with 1 base of the junction left unmatched. The V gene's germline CDR1 is MNHEY and CDR2 SMNVEV (reference sequence). This CDR3 is built from 15 residues. CDR3 protein: CASSLLAVAKNIQYF. CDR3 DNA: TGTGCCAGCAGTTTACTAGCGGTAGCCAAAAACATTCAGTACTTC.

This clone showed up just a few times. This rearrangement joins TRBV4-1 to TRBJ1-6, with a possible D match to TRBD1 (5 bases). Germline CDR1 and CDR2: MGHRA and YSYEKL. V lost 3 bases to trimming and J lost 10 bases, with 10 bases between them. The CDR3 covers 13 residues. The DNA for the CDR3 is TGCGCCAGCAGCCAGGGGCCCCTCTCACCCCTCCACTTT. Its translation is CASSQGPLSPLHF.

The chain employs TRBV5-4 and TRBJ2-7, with a possible D match to TRBD1 (6 bases). The CDR3 sequence is 15 residues long. V was shortened by 0 bases and J by 5 bases, with 15 bases between the two germline ends. Germline V lookup: CDR1 SGHNT, CDR2 YYREEE (reference sequence). This CDR3 is CASSLEAWGLDEQYF. The CDR3 nucleotides read TGTGCCAGCAGCTTGGAGGCTTGGGGGCTGGACGAGCAGTACTTC.

The chain uses TRBV5-1 and TRBJ1-2; D is undetermined. Germline CDR1 and CDR2: SGHRS and YFSETQ. CDR3 length: 14 amino acids. With 0 bases removed from V and 3 bases from J, the gap between germline ends came to 9 bases. CDR3 in DNA: TGCGCCAGCAGCTTGGCGGGAAGTGACTATGGCTACACCTTC. Translated: CASSLAGSDYGYTF.

The chain is built from TRBV12-3 or TRBV12-4 and TRBJ2-7, with D unclear. The germline V and J ends were trimmed by 3 bases and 3 bases, with 9 bases remaining between them. This CDR3 comprises 13 residues. The CDR3 region has the DNA TGTGCCAGCAGTTTGATCGGGTTCTACGAGCAGTACTTC. This translates into CASSLIGFYEQYF.

The chain joins TRBV7-2 to TRBJ1-2, with a weak D call TRBD1 (5 bases). Trimming took off 1 base at V and 5 bases at J, with 11 bases between the two ends. Germline V gene lookup returns CDR1 SGHTA and CDR2 FQGNSA. This CDR3 contains 14 residues. The CDR3: CASSLVRAEYGYTF. The CDR3 nucleotides read TGTGCCAGCAGCTTAGTCAGGGCTGAATATGGCTACACCTTC.

In DNA form, the CDR3 reads TGTGCCAGTAGTCGACTAGCGGGGGACCCAGATACGCAGTATTTT. The encoded protein is CASSRLAGDPDTQYF. The chain uses TRBV19 and TRBJ2-3; 12 bases fit TRBD2. V trimming: 5 bases; J trimming: 4 bases; junction bases outside the gene matches: 4. This CDR3 comprises 15 residues. Germline CDR1 reads LNHDA; CDR2 reads SQIVND (reference sequence). The variable domain in full, completed from reference TRBV19 and TRBJ2-3, reads DGGITQSPKYLFRKEGQNVTLSCEQNLNHDAMYWYRQDPGQGLRLIYYSQIVNDFQKGDIAEGYSVSREKKESFPLTVTSAQKNPTAFYLCASSRLAGDPDTQYFGPGTRLTVL.